Presented here are 20 T cell receptor beta chains from one specimen sequenced in a study of blood T cell repertoires in COVID-19. Clones were sequenced by immunoSEQ multiplex PCR, and TCRdb holds only the in-frame ones, with some missing. The profile covers around 160,000 clones, with more than 75% appearing a single time and over 10% taken by the ten largest. The sequenced material came from peripheral blood. The receptor source for this set is a man between 60 and 75 years old with active or convalescent COVID-19.

The genes are TRBV5-1 and TRBJ2-1, with 8 bases aligning to TRBD2. Germline lookup yields CDR1 SGHRS and CDR2 YFSETQ. The length of the CDR3 is 16 residues. Trimming took 3 bases from V and 2 from J; bases not matched to a gene: 7. Written as DNA, the CDR3 is TGCGCCAGCAGCTACGTAGCGGGAAAAACCTACAATGAGCAGTTCTTC. This codes for CASSYVAGKTYNEQFF.

V and J are TRBV7-9 and TRBJ2-7; tentatively, D is TRBD1 (6 bases). Per the germline V gene, CDR1 is SEHNR and CDR2 is FQNEAQ (reference sequence). Between the trimmed V and J ends, which lost 5 bases and 4 bases, there was a span of 12 bases. The CDR3 loop spans 13 amino acids. In DNA form, the CDR3 reads TGTGCCAGCAGCGCGGACAGAACGTACGAGCAGTACTTC. Translated: CASSADRTYEQYF.

V gene TRBV7-2 combines with J gene TRBJ1-4; D is unclear. The CDR3 consists of 14 residues. V was cut by 3 bases and J by 6 bases, with 11 bases left in between. CDR1 and CDR2 from the germline V gene are SGHTA and FQGNSA. The CDR3 here is CASSLWPDDEKLFF. The CDR3 DNA follows: TGTGCCAGCAGCTTGTGGCCCGATGATGAAAAACTGTTTTTT.

This clone was recorded only once. The V call is TRBV5-1, the J call TRBJ2-3, with D unresolved. Germline values: CDR1 SGHRS, CDR2 YFSETQ. With 0 bases removed from V and 3 bases from J, the gap between germline ends came to 8 bases. CDR3 size: 14 residues. The CDR3 region is CASSLGLTTDTQYF. In DNA form, the CDR3 reads TGCGCCAGCAGCTTGGGGCTGACTACAGATACGCAGTATTTT.

The sample holds a few counts of this clone. The sample holds other DNA sequences that translate to the same CDR3. V is TRBV28 and J is TRBJ2-2, with D possibly being TRBD2 (6 bases). Germline V gives CDR1 MDHEN, CDR2 SYDVKM. This CDR3 has 15 amino acids. The ends were cut back, 5 bases at V and 2 bases at J, with 12 bases in the middle. CDR3 region: CASSLGLFNTGELFF. The CDR3 bases are TGTGCCAGCAGTCTGGGACTTTTTAACACCGGGGAGCTGTTTTTT.

The chain recombines TRBV5-8 with TRBJ1-1; 8 positions agree with TRBD1. Losses at the gene ends were 4 bases for V and 4 bases for J; bases not matched to a gene: 3. The CDR3 totals 13 residues. Germline V gene lookup returns CDR1 SGHTS and CDR2 YDEGEE. CDR3 amino acids: CASSGRGPTEAFF. CDR3 in DNA: TGTGCCAGCAGCGGCAGGGGGCCCACTGAAGCTTTCTTT.

The chain uses TRBV5-1 and TRBJ2-7; 8 bases match TRBD2. J was trimmed by 6 bases and V by 0 bases; bases with no gene match: 11. The CDR3 consists of 16 residues. In germline, CDR1 is SGHRS, CDR2 YFSETQ. CDR3 in DNA: TGCGCCAGCAGCTTGGCCGGGGGGGCAGTTACCTTCGAGCAGTACTTC. Encoded protein: CASSLAGGAVTFEQYF.

About this clone itself: This specimen includes other DNA sequences encoding the same CDR3. The V call is TRBV2, the J call TRBJ2-7, with TRBD1 identical over 11 bases. The CDR3 covers 14 residues. The V and J ends lost 6 bases and 0 bases, in that order; junction bases with no gene match: 1. CDR1 and CDR2 from the germline V gene are SNHLY and FYNNEI. The CDR3 DNA follows: TGTGCCAGCAGGGGGACAGGGGGCTCCTACGAGCAGTACTTC. Protein product: CASRGTGGSYEQYF.

This clone was detected only a few times. V gene TRBV6-6 combines with J gene TRBJ2-2, with D possibly being TRBD2 (6 bases). With 5 bases removed from V and 3 bases from J, the gap between germline ends came to 16 bases. The CDR3 covers 16 residues. The V gene's germline CDR1 is MNHNY and CDR2 SVGAGI (reference sequence). The CDR3 DNA follows: TGTGCCAGCAGTCCCGGAGCTCCGGGGGACACCGGGGAGCTGTTTTTT. Translating it yields CASSPGAPGDTGELFF.

The chain is built from TRBV30 and TRBJ1-1; 10 nucleotides match TRBD1. The germline V gene has CDR1 GTSNPN and CDR2 SVGIG (reference sequence). V lost 2 bases, J lost 7 bases, and 10 bases stayed unmatched. This CDR3 comprises 15 residues. CDR3 protein: CAWSSEGTGVLEAFF. The CDR3 DNA reads TGTGCCTGGAGTAGTGAGGGGACAGGGGTCCTTGAAGCTTTCTTT.

The chain couples TRBV3-1 (or the pseudogene TRBV3-2) to TRBJ1-1; D possibly corresponds to TRBD1 (6 bases). V was cut by 0 bases and J by 9 bases, with 14 bases left in between. Per the germline V gene, CDR1 is LGHDT and CDR2 is YNNKEL (reference sequence). The CDR3 is 14 residues long. For the CDR3, the DNA is TGTGCCAGCAGCCAAGATTGGAGTGACAGGAAAGCTTTCTTT. It yields the protein CASSQDWSDRKAFF.

The chain couples TRBV2 to TRBJ2-2; no reliable D call. The CDR3 consists of 13 residues. CDR1 SNHLY and CDR2 FYNNEI come from the germline V gene. The V and J ends lost 3 bases and 3 bases respectively, with 5 bases between them. CDR3 sequence: CASSEADTGELFF. CDR3 in DNA: TGTGCCAGCAGTGAGGCAGACACCGGGGAGCTGTTTTTT.

This rearrangement joins TRBV18 to TRBJ2-5; tentatively, D is TRBD2 (6 bases). The length of the CDR3 is 18 residues. Germline CDR1 is KGHSH and CDR2 is LQKENI. Trimming stripped 0 bases from V and 3 bases from J, with 20 bases between. CDR3 nucleotide sequence: TGTGCCAGCTCACCACCGGTGGTGCCGGGCGGGATGAAAGAGACCCAGTACTTC. Residues: CASSPPVVPGGMKETQYF. Full variable domain (remainder filled in from reference TRBV18 and TRBJ2-5): NAGVMQNPRHLVRRRGQEARLRCSPMKGHSHVYWYRQLPEEGLKFMVYLQKENIIDESGMPKERFSAEFPKEGPSILRIQQVVRGDSAAYFCASSPPVVPGGMKETQYFGPGTRLLVL.

In DNA form, the CDR3 reads TGTGCCACCAGGGGGGGACTAGCTCAAAATGAGCAGTTCTTC. Translated, it gives CATRGGLAQNEQFF. The chain carries TRBV15 and TRBJ2-1; 9 bases map to TRBD2. The germline CDR1 and CDR2 sequences are LNHNV and YYDKDF (reference sequence). The V gene end was trimmed by 6 bases and the J gene end by 7 bases; junction bases not matched to a gene: 7. This CDR3 is 14 amino acids long.

The V gene is TRBV6-5, the J gene TRBJ1-5, with TRBD1 matching 7 bases. Germline V CDR1 and CDR2: MNHEY, SVGAGI. Trimming removed 5 bases from V and 4 bases from J; junction bases left unmatched: 8. This CDR3 contains 15 residues. The CDR3 sequence is CASSQGQLLNQPQHF. Written as DNA, the CDR3 is TGTGCCAGCAGTCAGGGACAGCTACTAAATCAGCCCCAGCATTTT.

The rearrangement joins TRBV13 to TRBJ2-3; perhaps TRBD2 as D (6 bases). CDR3 length: 13 amino acids. Germline V gene sequence: CDR1 PRHDT, CDR2 FYEKMQ (reference sequence). The V end lost 2 bases, the J end lost 6 bases, and 9 bases lay between the germline ends. CDR3 nucleotides: TGTGCCAGCAGCTTAAGCGGGTCGGATACGCAGTATTTT. It encodes CASSLSGSDTQYF.

This clone showed up just a few times. The V gene is TRBV2, the J gene TRBJ1-5; D is ambiguous. Trimming shortened V by 8 bases and J by 0 bases, and 11 bases separated the two germline ends. The germline CDR1 and CDR2 sequences are SNHLY and FYNNEI. The CDR3 is 14 amino acids. The CDR3 protein is CASQPTNSNQPQHF. Written as DNA, the CDR3 is TGTGCCAGCCAGCCAACTAATAGCAATCAGCCCCAGCATTTT.

The gene calls are TRBV10-3 and TRBJ2-1; TRBD1 aligns across 11 bases. V was pared by 7 bases and J by 7 bases, with 21 bases of the junction left unmatched. The CDR3 totals 19 residues. Germline V gene sequence: CDR1 ENHRY, CDR2 SYGVKD. As DNA, the CDR3 is TGTGCCATCAAACCCGGACAGGGGGCTCGGGGGAGCTCGGGGAATGAGCAGTTCTTC. It specifies CAIKPGQGARGSSGNEQFF.

This clone was observed a single time. The rearrangement uses TRBV5-1 and TRBJ1-6; 8 positions match TRBD1. There are 15 residues in the CDR3. Germline trimming cut 4 bases from V and 6 bases from J; bases unmatched to any gene: 6. The germline V gene encodes CDR1 SGHRS and CDR2 YFSETQ. The CDR3 loop reads CASSGDRGPNSPLHF. CDR3 in DNA: TGCGCCAGCAGCGGTGACAGGGGCCCTAATTCACCCCTCCACTTT. The full variable domain, its missing parts supplied by reference TRBV5-1 and TRBJ1-6, is KAGVTQTPRYLIKTRGQQVTLSCSPISGHRSVSWYQQTPGQGLQFLFEYFSETQRNKGNFPGRFSGRQFSNSRSEMNVSTLELGDSALYLCASSGDRGPNSPLHFGNGTRLTVT.

The chain employs TRBV2 and TRBJ1-5; weak D call: TRBD1 (6 bases). CDR1 is SNHLY and CDR2 is FYNNEI in the germline V gene. V was clipped by 5 bases and J by 10 bases, with 12 bases between them. CDR3 length: 12 amino acids. CDR3 sequence (DNA): TGTGCCAGCAGTACAGGGTCATCCCCCCAGCATTTT. It encodes CASSTGSSPQHF.